This T cell receptor (beta chain) was documented in a study of OX40 agonist ivuxolimab in advanced cancers. As for the study in general: From about 20 to 79 years was the age range, with a mean of around 56 years, and about 83% were male.

Study results and limitations: Compared with CD4+, CD8+ T cells on average had more expanded clones. Not determined was the antigen specificity of the expanded peripheral T cells. Clonal expansion was seen in CD4+ and CD8+ blood T cells by week 6 at 0.1 to 3.0 mg/kg.

Turning to this clone: As yet, its antigen is unknown.

Produced via immunoSEQ multiplex PCR; TCRdb's table is partial and in-frame only. The sample consists of about 69,000 clones, 90% of them appearing once. Germline CDR1 is LNHDA and CDR2 is SQIVND (reference sequence). This CDR3 has 13 amino acids. V shed 5 bases and J 7 bases; nucleotides not matched to a gene: 5. The genes are TRBV19 and TRBJ2-7, with 10 bases aligning to TRBD1. This TCR came from an adult with an advanced solid tumor such as melanoma, head and neck, liver or kidney cancer. This specimen was CD4+ or CD8+ T cells sorted from blood, taken in a trial of the OX40 agonist ivuxolimab. CDR3 sequence reads: CASSGDRGWEQYF. The CDR3 DNA follows: TGTGCCAGTAGTGGGGACAGGGGATGGGAGCAGTACTTC.